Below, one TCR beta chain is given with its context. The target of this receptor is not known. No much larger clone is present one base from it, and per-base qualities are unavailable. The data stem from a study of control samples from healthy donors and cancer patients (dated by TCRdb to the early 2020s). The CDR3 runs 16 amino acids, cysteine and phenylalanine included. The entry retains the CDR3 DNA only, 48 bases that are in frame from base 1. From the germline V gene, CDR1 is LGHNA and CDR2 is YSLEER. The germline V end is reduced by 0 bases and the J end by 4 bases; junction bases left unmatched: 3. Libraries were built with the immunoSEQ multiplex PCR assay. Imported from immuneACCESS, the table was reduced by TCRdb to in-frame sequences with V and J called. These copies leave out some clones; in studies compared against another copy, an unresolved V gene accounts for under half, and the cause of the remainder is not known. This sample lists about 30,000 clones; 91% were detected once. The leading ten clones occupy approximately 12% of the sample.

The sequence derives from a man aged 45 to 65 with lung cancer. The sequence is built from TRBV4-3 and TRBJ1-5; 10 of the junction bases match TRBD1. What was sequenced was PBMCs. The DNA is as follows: TGCGCCAGCAGCCAAGATCTGGGACAGGGGAATCAGCCCCAGCATTTT. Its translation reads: CASSQDLGQGNQPQHF.